Below, one TCR beta chain is given with its context. V lost 8 bases to trimming and J lost 4 bases, with 18 bases between them. This CDR3 spans 14 amino acids. The data were obtained in a study of Graves' ophthalmopathy and Graves' hyperthyroidism. Transcripts of RNA were the source for amplifying TCR beta CDR3 regions. First-round RT-PCR with HTBI primers preceded a second-round multiplex PCR. TCRdb reprocessed the multiplex PCR reads with MiXCR, giving one entry per CDR3 protein. This repertoire shows 660,000 or so distinct CDR3 sequences, about 41% found once; its top ten account for around 3.3%. The sequence came from an adult man with Graves' ophthalmopathy. The V call is TRBV12-3 or TRBV12-4, the J call TRBJ2-7; D is perhaps TRBD1 (6 bases). Sequencing was carried out using peripheral blood. This CDR3 is CASARTESGYEQYF. The CDR3 DNA reads as TGTGCCAGCGCTCGGACAGAGTCAGGGTACGAGCAGTACTTC.